These 24 T cell receptor beta chains share one sample of origin, sequenced in a study of T cell responses to AZD1222 COVID-19 vaccine. The method was immunoSEQ multiplex PCR; TCRdb's version includes in-frame clones alone and lacks a portion of them. The sample yields 75,000 to 95,000 clones, about 85% seen once. Sequenced material: peripheral blood, taken on day 0 of AZD1222 vaccination. Receptors were obtained from an adult in good health.

The chain has TRBV6-6 and TRBJ1-5; 9 nucleotides line up with TRBD1. After removal of 4 bases from V and 1 base from J, the junction contained 2 bases not matched to a gene. The CDR3 runs 15 residues. Germline-derived CDR1 and CDR2 are MNHNY and SVGAGI (reference sequence). The CDR3 spells CASSSGQGSNQPQHF. The CDR3 DNA is TGTGCCAGCAGTTCTGGACAGGGGAGCAATCAGCCCCAGCATTTT.

The chain combines TRBV6-5 with TRBJ2-7; D uncertain. V lost 2 bases and J 0 bases, leaving 14 bases between the germline ends. The germline V gene encodes CDR1 MNHEY and CDR2 SVGAGI. This CDR3 contains 16 residues. This chain's CDR3 is CASSYTHLRSSYEQYF. The CDR3 DNA sequence: TGTGCCAGCAGTTACACTCACCTAAGGAGCTCCTACGAGCAGTACTTC.

The rearrangement uses TRBV27 and TRBJ1-2; perhaps TRBD1 as D (5 bases). The germline gives CDR1 MNHEY, CDR2 SMNVEV (reference sequence). V lost 2 bases to trimming and J lost 0 bases, with 25 bases between them. CDR3 size: 20 residues. CDR3 sequence (DNA): TGTGCCAGCAGTTTAAGGGAAAAACCACCGCTGACGACAGCTAACTATGGCTACACCTTC. Translation: CASSLREKPPLTTANYGYTF.

The chain employs TRBV27 and TRBJ1-1; D gene ambiguous. Germline values: CDR1 MNHEY, CDR2 SMNVEV (reference sequence). CDR3 length: 13 amino acids. The V end was cut by 5 bases, the J end by 1 base, with 8 bases between. CDR3 sequence: CASSPLQNTEAFF. The CDR3 bases are TGTGCCAGCAGTCCGTTACAGAACACTGAAGCTTTCTTT.

J is TRBJ2-3 and V is TRBV5-5; D call uncertain. Germline lookup yields CDR1 SGHKS and CDR2 YYEKEE (reference sequence). The ends were cut back, 4 bases at V and 7 bases at J, with 13 bases in the middle. The CDR3 consists of 13 residues. CDR3 sequence: CASSLGPSHTQYF. In DNA form, the CDR3 reads TGTGCCAGCAGCCTCGGGCCTTCGCATACGCAGTATTTT.

The rearrangement joins TRBV7-2 to TRBJ2-5, with 7 bases aligning to TRBD1. V shed 8 bases, J shed 5 bases, and the junction held 11 bases outside the gene matches. The CDR3 consists of 14 residues. The germline V gene has CDR1 SGHTA and CDR2 FQGNSA. CDR3 coding DNA: TGTGCCAGCTCCAGACAGGGTTTCGTGGAGACCCAGTACTTC. This encodes CASSRQGFVETQYF.

This clone was seen a few times. J is TRBJ1-6 and V is TRBV5-1, with D hard to call. Between the trimmed V and J ends, which lost 5 bases and 0 bases, there was a span of 9 bases. CDR3 length: 15 amino acids. Per germline, CDR1 SGHRS and CDR2 YFSETQ. The CDR3 is CASSGDGSYNSPLHF. The CDR3 nucleotides are TGCGCCAGCAGTGGGGATGGCTCCTATAATTCACCCCTCCACTTT.

The V gene is TRBV7-9, the J gene TRBJ2-3; perhaps TRBD2 as D (6 bases). The length of the CDR3 is 16 residues. Germline CDR1 reads SEHNR; CDR2 reads FQNEAQ (reference sequence). The V and J ends lost 2 bases and 4 bases respectively, with 16 bases between them. CDR3 sequence: CASSLIGGGIADTQYF. The CDR3 DNA sequence: TGTGCCAGCAGCTTAATAGGTGGGGGGATAGCAGATACGCAGTATTTT.

The table lists this clone with a count of one. The rearrangement links TRBV6-5 to TRBJ2-5; no firm D call. V was cut by 6 bases and J by 5 bases, with 16 bases left in between. This CDR3 has 14 residues. In germline, CDR1 is MNHEY, CDR2 SVGAGI. CDR3 in amino acids: CASRVDPSSETQYF. In DNA, the CDR3 is TGTGCCAGCAGGGTGGATCCCTCTTCGGAGACCCAGTACTTC.

The chain combines TRBV5-4 with TRBJ1-4; 8 nucleotides agree with TRBD1. The CDR3 has 14 residues. Trimming removed 4 bases from V and 8 bases from J; junction bases left unmatched: 7. Germline CDR1 reads SGHNT; CDR2 reads YYREEE (reference sequence). CDR3 loop: CASSRGTGREKLFF. As DNA, the CDR3 is TGTGCCAGCAGCCGGGGGACAGGTAGAGAAAAACTGTTTTTT.

The chain recombines TRBV12-3 or TRBV12-4 with TRBJ1-1; the D is unclear. Trimming removed 6 bases from V and 0 bases from J, with 8 bases in between. The CDR3 contains 13 residues. The CDR3 is CASSREMNTEAFF. The CDR3 DNA sequence: TGTGCCAGCAGCCGGGAAATGAACACTGAAGCTTTCTTT.

Only one count was recorded for this clone. This chain links TRBV9 with TRBJ1-1; possible D gene TRBD1, 6 bases. Germline V gene lookup returns CDR1 SGDLS and CDR2 YYNGEE. The CDR3 spans 14 residues. V lost 2 bases to trimming and J lost 1 base, with 9 bases between them. CDR3 coding DNA: TGTGCCAGCAGCGTTACGACAGGGAACACTGAAGCTTTCTTT. Protein: CASSVTTGNTEAFF.

The CDR3: CASSVGIAGGPDTQYF. The CDR3 nucleotides read TGTGCCAGCAGCGTAGGAATAGCGGGGGGTCCAGATACGCAGTATTTT. This chain links TRBV9 with TRBJ2-3; TRBD2 matches 10 bases. Germline V CDR1 and CDR2: SGDLS, YYNGEE. V lost 0 bases to trimming and J lost 4 bases; unmatched junction nucleotides: 5. The CDR3 consists of 16 residues.

V and J are TRBV9 and TRBJ1-5; D may be TRBD1 (5 bases). The V end was cut by 3 bases, the J end by 2 bases, with 12 bases between. CDR3 length: 15 amino acids. Germline values: CDR1 SGDLS, CDR2 YYNGEE. CDR3 sequence: CASSASGGGNQPQHF. The CDR3 DNA reads as TGTGCCAGCAGCGCCAGCGGAGGGGGCAATCAGCCCCAGCATTTT.

V and J are TRBV7-9 and TRBJ1-4, with 9 nucleotides matching TRBD1. CDR1 is SEHNR and CDR2 is FQNEAQ in the germline V gene (reference sequence). The V segment lost 5 bases and the J segment 8 bases; nucleotides outside the gene matches: 9. The length of the CDR3 is 15 residues. The DNA for the CDR3 is TGTGCCAGCAGCCGAGACGGGACAGGGAACGAAAAACTGTTTTTT. Its translation: CASSRDGTGNEKLFF.

This clone turned up a few times. CDR3 DNA: TGTGCCAGCACCCGGGGGGACACACGCTCTGGAAACACCATATATTTT. Protein sequence: CASTRGDTRSGNTIYF. This chain uses TRBV5-8 with TRBJ1-3, with a tentative D call TRBD1 (6 bases). V lost 6 bases to trimming and J lost 0 bases, with 16 bases between them. The CDR3 consists of 16 residues. Germline CDR1 reads SGHTS; CDR2 reads YDEGEE.

This clone showed up just once. The chain combines TRBV24-1 with TRBJ1-5; D is possibly TRBD1 (5 bases). V was trimmed by 2 bases and J by 6 bases, leaving 10 bases between them. From germline, CDR1 is KGHDR and CDR2 SFDVKD. The CDR3 is made up of 14 amino acids. The chain's CDR3 is CATSDYQGSQPQHF. The DNA for the CDR3 is TGTGCCACCAGTGATTATCAGGGTTCTCAGCCCCAGCATTTT.

The rearrangement joins TRBV24-1 to TRBJ2-1; no clear D gene. Trimming removed 1 base from V and 1 base from J, with 10 bases in between. CDR1 KGHDR and CDR2 SFDVKD come from the germline V gene. This CDR3 spans 16 amino acids. CDR3 residues: CATSDFYGDSYNEQFF. As DNA, the CDR3 is TGTGCCACCAGTGATTTTTATGGGGATTCCTACAATGAGCAGTTCTTC.

The rearrangement links TRBV29-1 to TRBJ2-3; D assignment may be TRBD1 or TRBD2 (6 bases each). Trimming shortened V by 6 bases and J by 4 bases, and 17 bases separated the two germline ends. Germline-derived CDR1 and CDR2 are SQVTM and ANQGSEA. The CDR3 runs 14 residues. The CDR3 region has the DNA TGCAGCGTCGCGGGCCCTCGGGGGCCAGATACGCAGTATTTT. This translates into CSVAGPRGPDTQYF.

The chain combines TRBV3-1 (or the pseudogene TRBV3-2) with TRBJ2-1; 14 bases fit TRBD2. The CDR3 is made up of 19 amino acids. Trimming took 4 bases from V and 3 from J; bases not matched to a gene: 11. Germline V gene sequence: CDR1 LGHDT, CDR2 YNNKEL (reference sequence). The CDR3 spells CASSRPRTSGGWGYNEQFF. CDR3 coding DNA: TGTGCCAGCAGCCGCCCCCGGACTAGCGGGGGGTGGGGCTACAATGAGCAGTTCTTC.

This clone has a handful of counts. The chain uses TRBV25-1 and TRBJ2-7; the D gene is possibly TRBD1 (6 bases). The V gene's germline CDR1 is MGHDK and CDR2 SYGVNS. The CDR3 length is 14 residues. The ends were cut back, 6 bases at V and 0 bases at J, with 12 bases in the middle. CDR3 sequence reads: CASSPWDNSYEQYF. CDR3 DNA sequence: TGTGCCAGCAGCCCCTGGGACAACTCCTACGAGCAGTACTTC.

The rearrangement uses TRBV7-2 and TRBJ1-4; 9 nucleotides match TRBD1. V shed 4 bases, J shed 13 bases, and the junction held 10 bases outside the gene matches. Germline V gives CDR1 SGHTA, CDR2 FQGNSA. The CDR3 spans 14 residues. In DNA, the CDR3 is TGTGCCAGCAGCTCACAGGGGGCGGTGGGCAGACTGTTTTTT. Translation gives CASSSQGAVGRLFF. The whole variable domain, filled in from reference TRBV7-2 and TRBJ1-4, reads GAGVSQSPSNKVTEKGKDVELRCDPISGHTALYWYRQSLGQGLEFLIYFQGNSAPDKSGLPSDRFSAERTGGSVSTLTIQRTQQEDSAVYLCASSSQGAVGRLFFGSGTQLSVL.

Comment on this clone: An end of the junction differs from the germline gene, which may be a read error. The chain uses TRBV4-3 and TRBJ1-2; D may be TRBD1 (5 bases). Germline-derived CDR1 and CDR2 are LGHNA and YSLEER. The CDR3 length is 15 residues. CDR3: CASSQEERGLYVYTF. CDR3 in DNA: TGCGCCAGCAGCCAAGAGGAGAGGGGACTCTATGTCTACACCTTC.

This chain connects TRBV9 to TRBJ1-3, with TRBD1 identical over 9 bases. Germline V gene data show CDR1 as SGDLS and CDR2 as YYNGEE. The CDR3 is 15 amino acids. V lost 2 bases to trimming and J lost 7 bases; unmatched junction nucleotides: 7. CDR3 residues: CASSVSGQGGNTIYF. For the CDR3, the DNA is TGTGCCAGCAGCGTTTCGGGACAGGGAGGGAACACCATATATTTT.